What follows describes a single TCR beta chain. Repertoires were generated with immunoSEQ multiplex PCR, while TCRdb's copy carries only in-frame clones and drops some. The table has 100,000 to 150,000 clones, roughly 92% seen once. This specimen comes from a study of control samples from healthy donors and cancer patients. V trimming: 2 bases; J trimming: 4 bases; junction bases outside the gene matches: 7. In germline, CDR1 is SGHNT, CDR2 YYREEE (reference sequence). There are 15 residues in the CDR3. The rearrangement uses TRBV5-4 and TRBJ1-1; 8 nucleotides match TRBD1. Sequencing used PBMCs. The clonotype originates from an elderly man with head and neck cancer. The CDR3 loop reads CASSLKTGAVTEAFF. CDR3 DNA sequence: TGTGCCAGCAGCTTAAAGACAGGGGCGGTCACTGAAGCTTTCTTT.